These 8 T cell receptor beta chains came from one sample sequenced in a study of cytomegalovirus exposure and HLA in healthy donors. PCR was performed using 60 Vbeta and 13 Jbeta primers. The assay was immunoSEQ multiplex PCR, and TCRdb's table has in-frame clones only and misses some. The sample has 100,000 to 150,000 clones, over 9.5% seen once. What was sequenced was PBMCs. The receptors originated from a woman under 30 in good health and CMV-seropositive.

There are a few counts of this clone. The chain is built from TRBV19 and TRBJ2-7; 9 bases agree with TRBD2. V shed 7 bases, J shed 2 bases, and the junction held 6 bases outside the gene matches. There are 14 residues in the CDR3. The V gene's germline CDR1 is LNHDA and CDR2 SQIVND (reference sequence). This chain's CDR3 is CASIGREGPYEQYF. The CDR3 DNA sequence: TGTGCCAGTATTGGGCGGGAGGGCCCCTACGAGCAGTACTTC.

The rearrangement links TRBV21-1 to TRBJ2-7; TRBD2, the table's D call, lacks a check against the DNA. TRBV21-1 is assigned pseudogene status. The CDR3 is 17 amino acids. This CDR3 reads CASSKREVAGPSYEQYF. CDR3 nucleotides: TGTGCCAGCAGCAAAAGGGAGGTGGCAGGACCATCCTACGAGCAGTACTTC.

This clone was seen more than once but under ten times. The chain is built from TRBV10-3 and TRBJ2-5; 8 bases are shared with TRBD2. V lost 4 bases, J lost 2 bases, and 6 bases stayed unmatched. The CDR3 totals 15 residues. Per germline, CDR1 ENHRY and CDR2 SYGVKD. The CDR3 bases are TGTGCCATCAGTGGCTCCCGGGGGGGGCAAGAGACCCAGTACTTC. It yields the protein CAISGSRGGQETQYF.

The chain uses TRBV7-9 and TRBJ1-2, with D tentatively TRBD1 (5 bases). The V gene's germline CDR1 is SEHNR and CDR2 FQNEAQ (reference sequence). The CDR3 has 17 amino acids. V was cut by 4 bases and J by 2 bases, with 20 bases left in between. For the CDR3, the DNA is TGTGCCAGCAGCTCTACAGGCACACGGTCCTTAAACTATGGCTACACCTTC. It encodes CASSSTGTRSLNYGYTF.

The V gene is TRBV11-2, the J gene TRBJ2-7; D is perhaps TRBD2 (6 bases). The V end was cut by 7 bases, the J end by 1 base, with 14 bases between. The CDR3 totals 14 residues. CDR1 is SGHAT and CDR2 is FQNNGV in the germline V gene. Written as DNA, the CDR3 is TGTGCCAGCACCCTGGACGGGGGTTCCTACGAGCAGTACTTC. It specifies CASTLDGGSYEQYF.

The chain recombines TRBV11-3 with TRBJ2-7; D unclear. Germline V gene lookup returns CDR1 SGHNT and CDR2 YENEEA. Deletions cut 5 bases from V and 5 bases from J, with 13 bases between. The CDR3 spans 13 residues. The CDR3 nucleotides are TGTGCCAGCAGCCCGCCCATAGTGAACGAGCAGTACTTC. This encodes CASSPPIVNEQYF.

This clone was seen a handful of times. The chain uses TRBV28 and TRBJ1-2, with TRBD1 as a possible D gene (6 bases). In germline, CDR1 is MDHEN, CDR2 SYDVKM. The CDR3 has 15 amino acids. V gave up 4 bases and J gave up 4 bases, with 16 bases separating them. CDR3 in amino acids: CASSSLGGETYGYTF. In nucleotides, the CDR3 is TGTGCCAGCAGTTCCCTAGGGGGAGAGACCTATGGCTACACCTTC.

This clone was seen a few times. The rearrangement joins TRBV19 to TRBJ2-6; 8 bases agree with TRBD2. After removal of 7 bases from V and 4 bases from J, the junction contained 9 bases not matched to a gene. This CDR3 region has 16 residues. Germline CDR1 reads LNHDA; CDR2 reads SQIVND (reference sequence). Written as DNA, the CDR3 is TGTGCCAGTAAGCCCGGGAGGGGTGCCGGGGCCAACGTCCTGACTTTC. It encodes CASKPGRGAGANVLTF.